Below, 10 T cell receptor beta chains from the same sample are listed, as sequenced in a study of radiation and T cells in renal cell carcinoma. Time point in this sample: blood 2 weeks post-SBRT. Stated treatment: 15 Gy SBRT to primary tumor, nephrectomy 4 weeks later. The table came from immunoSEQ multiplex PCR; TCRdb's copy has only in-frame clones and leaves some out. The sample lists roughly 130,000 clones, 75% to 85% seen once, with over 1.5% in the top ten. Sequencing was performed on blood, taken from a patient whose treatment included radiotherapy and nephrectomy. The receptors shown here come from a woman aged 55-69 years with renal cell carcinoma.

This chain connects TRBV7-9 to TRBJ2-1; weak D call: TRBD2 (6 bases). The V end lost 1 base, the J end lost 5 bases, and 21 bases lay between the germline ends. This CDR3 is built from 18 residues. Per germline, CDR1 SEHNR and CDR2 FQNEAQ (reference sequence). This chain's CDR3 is CASSLVTFLAGRNNEQFF. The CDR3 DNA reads TGTGCCAGCAGCTTAGTAACGTTCCTGGCAGGGAGGAACAATGAGCAGTTCTTC.

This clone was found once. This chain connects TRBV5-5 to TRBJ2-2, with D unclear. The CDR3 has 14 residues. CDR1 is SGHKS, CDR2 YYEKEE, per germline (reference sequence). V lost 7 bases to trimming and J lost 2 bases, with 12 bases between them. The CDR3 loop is CASFGSINTGELFF. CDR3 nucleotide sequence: TGTGCCAGCTTCGGCAGCATCAACACCGGGGAGCTGTTTTTT.

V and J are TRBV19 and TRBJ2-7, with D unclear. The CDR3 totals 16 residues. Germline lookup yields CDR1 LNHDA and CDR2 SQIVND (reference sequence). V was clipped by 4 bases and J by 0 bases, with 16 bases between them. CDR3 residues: CASSNKFVGNSYEQYF. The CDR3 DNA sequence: TGTGCCAGTAGTAATAAGTTCGTCGGCAACTCCTACGAGCAGTACTTC.

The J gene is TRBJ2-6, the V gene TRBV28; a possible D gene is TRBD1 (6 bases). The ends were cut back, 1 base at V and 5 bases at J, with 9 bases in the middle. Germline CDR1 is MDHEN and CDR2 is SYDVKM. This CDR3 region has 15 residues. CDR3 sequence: CASSLSGERANVLTF. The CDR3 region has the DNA TGTGCCAGCAGTTTATCAGGGGAGCGGGCCAACGTCCTGACTTTC.

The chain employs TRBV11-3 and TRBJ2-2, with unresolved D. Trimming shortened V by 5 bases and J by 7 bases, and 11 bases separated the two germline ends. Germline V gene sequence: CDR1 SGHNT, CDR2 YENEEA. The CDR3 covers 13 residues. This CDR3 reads CASSLSGGGELFF. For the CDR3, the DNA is TGTGCCAGCAGCCTCTCGGGCGGCGGGGAGCTGTTTTTT.

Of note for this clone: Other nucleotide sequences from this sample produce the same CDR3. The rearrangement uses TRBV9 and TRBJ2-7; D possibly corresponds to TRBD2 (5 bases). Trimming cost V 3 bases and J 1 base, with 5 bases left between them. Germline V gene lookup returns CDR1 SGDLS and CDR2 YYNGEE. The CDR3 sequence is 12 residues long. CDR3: CASSGGSYEQYF. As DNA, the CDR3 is TGTGCCAGCAGCGGAGGGTCCTACGAGCAGTACTTC.

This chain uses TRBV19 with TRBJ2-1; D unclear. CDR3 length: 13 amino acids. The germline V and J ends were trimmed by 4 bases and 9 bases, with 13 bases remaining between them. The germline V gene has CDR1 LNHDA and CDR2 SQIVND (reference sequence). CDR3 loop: CASSTPSGPEQFF. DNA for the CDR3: TGTGCCAGTAGTACCCCTTCCGGGCCTGAGCAGTTCTTC.

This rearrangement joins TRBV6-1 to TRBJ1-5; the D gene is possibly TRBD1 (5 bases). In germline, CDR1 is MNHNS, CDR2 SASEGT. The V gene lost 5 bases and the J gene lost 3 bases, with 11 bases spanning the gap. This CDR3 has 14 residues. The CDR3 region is CASSPSGSNQPQHF. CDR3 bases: TGTGCCAGCAGTCCGTCAGGGTCCAATCAGCCCCAGCATTTT.

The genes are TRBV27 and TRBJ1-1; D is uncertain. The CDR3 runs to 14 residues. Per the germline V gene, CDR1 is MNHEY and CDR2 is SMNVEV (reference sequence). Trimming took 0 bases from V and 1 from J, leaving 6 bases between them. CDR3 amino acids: CASSLSGQNTEAFF. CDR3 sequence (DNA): TGTGCCAGCAGTTTATCGGGTCAGAACACTGAAGCTTTCTTT.

The CDR3 loop reads CASSTLGLKGQPQHF. The CDR3 DNA is TGTGCCAGTAGTACTCTTGGACTAAAGGGTCAGCCCCAGCATTTT. This sequence joins TRBV19 and TRBJ1-5; D not certain. V gave up 4 bases and J gave up 6 bases, with 16 bases separating them. The germline CDR1 and CDR2 sequences are LNHDA and SQIVND (reference sequence). The CDR3 has 15 residues. Full variable domain (rest looked up from reference TRBV19 and TRBJ1-5): DGGITQSPKYLFRKEGQNVTLSCEQNLNHDAMYWYRQDPGQGLRLIYYSQIVNDFQKGDIAEGYSVSREKKESFPLTVTSAQKNPTAFYLCASSTLGLKGQPQHFGDGTRLSIL.